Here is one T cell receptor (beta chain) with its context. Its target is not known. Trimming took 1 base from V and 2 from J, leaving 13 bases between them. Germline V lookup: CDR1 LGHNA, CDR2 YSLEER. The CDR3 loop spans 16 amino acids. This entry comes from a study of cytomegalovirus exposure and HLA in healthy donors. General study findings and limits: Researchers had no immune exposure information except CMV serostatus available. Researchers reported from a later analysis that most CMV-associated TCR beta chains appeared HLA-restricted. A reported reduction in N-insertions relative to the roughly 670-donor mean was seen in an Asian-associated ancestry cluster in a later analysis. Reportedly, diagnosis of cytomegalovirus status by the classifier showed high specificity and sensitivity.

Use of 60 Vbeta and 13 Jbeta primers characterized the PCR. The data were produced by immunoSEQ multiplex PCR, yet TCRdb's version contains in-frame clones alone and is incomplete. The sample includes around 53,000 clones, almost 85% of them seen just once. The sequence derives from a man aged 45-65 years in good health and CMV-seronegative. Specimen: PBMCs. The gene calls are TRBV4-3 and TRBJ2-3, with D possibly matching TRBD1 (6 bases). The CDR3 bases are TGCGCCAGCAGCCAAGGGCGGACAGAGCTCACAGATACGCAGTATTTT. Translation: CASSQGRTELTDTQYF.